This is a list of T cell receptor beta chains from one sample in a study of T cell responses to AZD1222 COVID-19 vaccine. The table came from immunoSEQ multiplex PCR; TCRdb's copy has only in-frame clones and leaves some out. The profile covers some 150,000 clones, with roughly 94% appearing a single time and roughly 4.4% taken by the ten largest. Sequenced here: peripheral blood, sampled on day 0 of MenACWY control vaccination. The receptors derive from an adult in good health. Each CDR3 is given with its conserved first and last residue. The order of the fields is J gene, V gene, clone size, D gene, CDR3 DNA, CDR3 protein. D genes are given only for firm matches. Rows give clone size only sometimes, using once, few, many, or a class for an expanded clone.

>TRBJ1-1|TRBV4-2|NA|NA
TGTGCCAGCAGCCAAGGAGGGCAGGGGGCTTTCTTT
CASSQGGQGAFF
>TRBJ1-2|TRBV30|NA|NA
TGTGCCTGGAGTGTTGGGGGCGGCTACACCTTC
CAWSVGGGYTF
>TRBJ1-3|TRBV30|NA|TRBD1
TGTGCCTGGATGAACAGGGGCCTCTCTGGAAACACCATATATTTT
CAWMNRGLSGNTIYF
>TRBJ2-1|TRBV9|NA|TRBD2
TGTGCCAGCAGCGTCGGTCCTAGCGGGAGTGTTACCAATGAGCAGTTCTTC
CASSVGPSGSVTNEQFF
>TRBJ2-1|TRBV24-1|NA|NA
TGTGCCACCTCCTGGACTACCAACAATGAGCAGTTCTTC
CATSWTTNNEQFF
>TRBJ2-1|TRBV4-1|NA|NA
TGCGCCAGCAGCCAAGAGGCTTGGAATGAGCAGTTCTTC
CASSQEAWNEQFF
>TRBJ1-1|TRBV30|NA|NA
TGTGCCTGGAACAGGGTGAACACTGAAGCTTTCTTT
CAWNRVNTEAFF
>TRBJ2-1|TRBV5-1|NA|NA
TGCGCCAGCAGCTTGCGCGGGGGCGTCTACAATGAGCAGTTCTTC
CASSLRGGVYNEQFF
>TRBJ2-1|TRBV5-4|NA|TRBD2
TGTGCCAGCAGCCATAGGACTAGCGGGAAGGGCAATGAGCAGTTCTTC
CASSHRTSGKGNEQFF
>TRBJ1-6|TRBV24-1|NA|TRBD1
TGTGCCACCAGTGCCCAGGGGGGAGCGCCCCTCCACTTT
CATSAQGGAPLHF
>TRBJ2-3|TRBV19|NA|NA
TGTGCCAGTAGTACCGGGACTGCACAAATAGATACGCAGTATTTT
CASSTGTAQIDTQYF
>TRBJ2-2|TRBV24-1|NA|NA
TGTGCCACCAATCCGGGGAGTCCAGGAACTGGCACCGGGGAGCTGTTTTTT
CATNPGSPGTGTGELFF
>TRBJ1-1|TRBV15|once|TRBD1
TGTGCCACCAGCAGGGGACAGTGGGACACTGAAGCTTTCTTT
CATSRGQWDTEAFF
>TRBJ2-6|TRBV18|NA|TRBD2
TGTGCCAGCTCACCCACCGGGGGGGTTGGGGCCAACGTCCTGACTTTC
CASSPTGGVGANVLTF
>TRBJ2-7|TRBV19|NA|NA
TGTGCCAGTAGTATCAGTCGGCAGGGGATGTCCTACGAGCAGTACTTC
CASSISRQGMSYEQYF
>TRBJ1-2|TRBV28|NA|TRBD1
TGTGCCAGTCTGACAGGGAGAAACTATGGCTACACCTTC
CASLTGRNYGYTF
>TRBJ2-5|TRBV19|NA|TRBD2
TGTGCCAGTAGTCCCTTCAGCGGGAGAAGAGAGACCCAGTACTTC
CASSPFSGRRETQYF
>TRBJ2-3|TRBV19|NA|TRBD2
TGTGCCAGTAGTATTGAGGCTAGCGGGAGCTCTGGCACGCAGTATTTT
CASSIEASGSSGTQYF
>TRBJ2-3|TRBV18|NA|TRBD2
TGTGCCAGCTCACCACGGTCTAGCGGTGCAGCAGATACGCAGTATTTT
CASSPRSSGAADTQYF
>TRBJ1-1|TRBV5-1|NA|TRBD1
TGCGCCAGCAGCCCAGGGGGCGTTAAGAACACTGAAGCTTTCTTT
CASSPGGVKNTEAFF
>TRBJ2-7|TRBV7-8|NA|TRBD1
TGTGCCAGCAGCCGAGGGACAGGGTTCGACGAGCAGTACTTC
CASSRGTGFDEQYF
>TRBJ1-2|TRBV7-2|NA|NA
TGTGCCAGCAGCTTAGCGGTTTCAGGGTTCTCAGGCTACACCTTC
CASSLAVSGFSGYTF
>TRBJ2-1|TRBV7-2|NA|TRBD2
TGTGCCAGCAGCTTATTCGGGAGGGCCGGCAATGAGCAGTTCTTC
CASSLFGRAGNEQFF
>TRBJ1-5|TRBV6-5|once|TRBD1
TGTGCCAGCAGTAAGGACAGGGGTCAGCCCCAGCATTTT
CASSKDRGQPQHF
>TRBJ2-3|TRBV6-2/TRBV6-3|NA|TRBD2
TGTGCCAGCAGTTTTAGCGGGAGGGCCACAGGGGGAGATACGCAGTATTTT
CASSFSGRATGGDTQYF
>TRBJ1-2|TRBV6-5|NA|NA
TGTGCCAGCAGTTACAGTGGCGACTATGGCTACACCTTC
CASSYSGDYGYTF
>TRBJ2-7|TRBV3-1/TRBV3-2|once|NA
TGTGCCAGCAGCCGGGCCTCCTACGAGCAGTACTTC
CASSRASYEQYF
>TRBJ1-2|TRBV12-3/TRBV12-4|once|NA
TGTGCCAGCAGTTTAGGCCCATCTTATGGCTACACCTTC
CASSLGPSYGYTF
>TRBJ1-2|TRBV7-9|NA|NA
TGTGCCAGCGGGATCGGCTACACCTTC
CASGIGYTF
>TRBJ1-1|TRBV29-1|NA|NA
TGCAGCGTTGAAGTGGGGCCGAACACTGAAGCTTTCTTT
CSVEVGPNTEAFF
>TRBJ2-7|TRBV9|NA|TRBD2
TGTGCCAGCAGCGTAGAGGGGACTAGCTCCTACGAGCAGTACTTC
CASSVEGTSSYEQYF
>TRBJ1-3|TRBV9|NA|NA
TGTGCCAGCAGCGTAGTAGGTCTCTCGGGAAACACCATATATTTT
CASSVVGLSGNTIYF
>TRBJ2-7|TRBV30|NA|TRBD2
TGTGCCCGAGGACTAGCGGGAGGTGAGCAGTACTTC
CARGLAGGEQYF
>TRBJ1-1|TRBV6-2/TRBV6-3|NA|NA
TGTGCCAGCAGTATACGGGACACCATAAGCATGAACACTGAAGCTTTCTTT
CASSIRDTISMNTEAFF
>TRBJ2-3|TRBV18|NA|NA
TGTGCCAGCTCCCTCGAAGGCACAGATACGCAGTATTTT
CASSLEGTDTQYF
>TRBJ2-7|TRBV19|NA|TRBD2
TGTGCCAGTAGTATAGGGCCGGGACTAGCGGGGTACGAGCAGTACTTC
CASSIGPGLAGYEQYF
>TRBJ2-7|TRBV4-1|few|TRBD2
TGCGCCAGCAGCCAACACGGGGACTACAACCGCTACGAGCAGTACTTC
CASSQHGDYNRYEQYF